The source of this T cell receptor (beta chain) is a study of blood T cells in healthy people across ages. Sample-barcoded 5' priming and a J-beta primer mix drove a second PCR of roughly 7 to 11 cycles. TCRdb re-analysed the 5' RACE reads in MiXCR, keeping a single row per CDR3 protein. Found here are 1 million or so distinct CDR3 sequences, 20% to 25% of them singletons; the top ten hold less than 0.75%. Study-level points and caveats: Unknown CMV status may confound age-related changes in expanded clones.

This clonotype was seen only a few times. Its cognate antigen is unknown. Germline V CDR1 and CDR2: SGHRS, YFSETQ. Trimming shortened V by 0 bases and J by 0 bases, and 9 bases separated the two germline ends. The CDR3 runs 15 residues. These sequences were also reported in another study, on T cells of mothers and their children.

J is TRBJ1-1 and V is TRBV5-1, with D possibly TRBD1 on 5 matching bases. The sequence came from a girl aged 2-10 years in good health. The sample taken for sequencing was blood. The CDR3 is CASSLAGGMNTEAFF. DNA of the CDR3: TGCGCCAGCAGCTTGGCCGGGGGAATGAACACTGAAGCTTTCTTT.